This TCR beta chain was observed in a study of Tregs in tolerant kidney transplant recipients. Study results and caveats: Activated donor B cell expansion appeared to reveal the most relevant donor-specific TCRbeta repertoire.

Concerning this clone: Its matching antigen is unknown.

Germline values: CDR1 SGHTA, CDR2 FQGNSA. V trimming: 1 base; J trimming: 8 bases; junction bases outside the gene matches: 3. The CDR3 consists of 14 residues. Unstimulated Tregs (CD4+CD25+CD127-) and CD4+CD25- non-Tregs were sorted from PBMCs. Generated by immunoSEQ multiplex PCR, the TCRdb table keeps only in-frame clones and is missing some. The table lists some 110,000 clones, 92% of them singletons. The clonotype was recovered from a human donor in good health. The material sequenced was CD4+ T cells from blood. V usage is TRBV7-2 and J usage is TRBJ2-1; 9 positions agree with TRBD1. The CDR3 DNA follows: TGTGCCAGCAGCTTAGGGGGACAGGGTTATGAGCAGTTCTTC. Protein: CASSLGGQGYEQFF.